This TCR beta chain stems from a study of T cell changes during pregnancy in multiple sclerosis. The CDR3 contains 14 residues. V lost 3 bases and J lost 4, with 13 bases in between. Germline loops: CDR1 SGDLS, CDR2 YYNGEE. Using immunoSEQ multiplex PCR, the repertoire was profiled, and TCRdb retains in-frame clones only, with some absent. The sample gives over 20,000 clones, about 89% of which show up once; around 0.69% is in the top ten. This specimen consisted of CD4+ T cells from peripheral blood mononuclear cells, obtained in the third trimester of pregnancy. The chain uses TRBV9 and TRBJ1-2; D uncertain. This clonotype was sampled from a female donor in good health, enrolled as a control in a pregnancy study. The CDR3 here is CASSEGPGGYGYTF. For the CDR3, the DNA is TGTGCCAGCAGCGAGGGCCCGGGAGGCTATGGCTACACCTTC.